This is a list of T cell receptor beta chains from one sample in a study of cytomegalovirus exposure and HLA in healthy donors. Profiling relied on immunoSEQ multiplex PCR, and the TCRdb table lists in-frame clones only, not all of them. The table lists roughly 100,000 clones, 77% of them singletons. The sample was PBMCs. All receptors derive from a woman between 35 and 50 years old in good health and CMV-seropositive. The CDR3 runs from the conserved cysteine through the conserved F or W. The D gene is left open where the match is weak. Clone size is stated in some rows and not others, as once, few, many or a class when expanded.

TRBV9,TRBJ2-3,once,TRBD2,CASSELGSGAGTDTQYF,TGTGCCAGCAGCGAACTCGGGAGCGGGGCGGGCACAGATACGCAGTATTTT
TRBV7-8,TRBJ2-7,.,.,CASSFPGGGNSYEQYF,TGTGCCAGCAGCTTTCCCGGTGGGGGGAACTCCTACGAGCAGTACTTC
TRBV2,TRBJ2-3,.,TRBD2,CASSDGTSGTDTQYF,TGTGCCAGCAGTGATGGGACTAGCGGAACGGATACGCAGTATTTT
TRBV7-9,TRBJ2-1,once,TRBD2,CASSSLADYYNEQFF,TGTGCCAGCAGCTCACTAGCGGACTACTACAATGAGCAGTTCTTC
TRBV5-1,TRBJ2-1,few,.,CASSSETGNEQFF,TGCGCCAGCAGCTCGGAGACGGGGAATGAGCAGTTCTTC
TRBV4-3,TRBJ2-3,few,TRBD2,CASSQVFGGARTDTQYF,TGCGCCAGCAGCCAAGTATTCGGGGGGGCCCGCACAGATACGCAGTATTTT
TRBV28,TRBJ2-1,.,.,CASSLPGGEQFF,TGTGCCAGCAGTTTACCCGGGGGTGAGCAGTTCTTC
TRBV5-1,TRBJ2-7,.,.,CASSLFSRRQVEHEQYF,TGCGCCAGCAGCTTGTTCTCCCGGAGACAGGTTGAACACGAGCAGTACTTC
TRBV7-2,TRBJ2-5,.,TRBD2,CASSPPRASGVLETQYF,TGTGCCAGCAGCCCCCCCCGAGCTAGCGGGGTTTTAGAGACCCAGTACTTC
TRBV4-1,TRBJ1-1,.,TRBD1,CASSQGQGMNTEAFF,TGCGCCAGCAGCCAAGGACAGGGGATGAACACTGAAGCTTTCTTT
TRBV10-1,TRBJ1-1,once,TRBD1,CASSESVTGDEAFF,TGCGCCAGCAGTGAGTCGGTGACAGGGGATGAAGCTTTCTTT
TRBV5-1,TRBJ2-1,.,TRBD2,CASSWGLAGYNEQFF,TGCGCCAGCAGCTGGGGACTAGCGGGGTACAATGAGCAGTTCTTC
TRBV6-5,TRBJ2-7,.,.,CASSYSAEYEQYF,TGTGCCAGCAGTTACTCGGCGGAGTACGAGCAGTACTTC
TRBV7-2,TRBJ1-1,.,.,CASSFGSPVNTEAFF,TGTGCCAGCAGCTTTGGTTCCCCGGTGAACACTGAAGCTTTCTTT
TRBV28,TRBJ2-3,once,.,CASSLSPGVTDTQYF,TGTGCCAGCAGTTTATCTCCGGGAGTCACAGATACGCAGTATTTT
TRBV9,TRBJ2-7,.,TRBD1,CASSATGSGEQYF,TGTGCCAGCAGCGCGACAGGGTCGGGCGAGCAGTACTTC
TRBV4-3,TRBJ1-2,.,.,CASSQEVRGGYTF,TGCGCCAGCAGCCAAGAGGTCAGGGGTGGCTACACCTTC
TRBV15,TRBJ1-6,few,TRBD1,CATSRTGGLFRQNSPLHF,TGTGCCACCAGTAGGACAGGGGGTTTGTTTCGTCAAAATTCACCCCTCCACTTT
TRBV25-1,TRBJ1-5,few,TRBD1,CASSEPGTEELPQHF,TGTGCCAGCAGTGAACCCGGGACAGAAGAGTTGCCCCAGCATTTT
TRBV9,TRBJ1-2,.,TRBD1,CASSATLTGGYGYTF,TGTGCCAGCAGCGCGACCTTAACAGGGGGCTATGGCTACACCTTC
TRBV6-5,TRBJ2-7,.,TRBD1,CASSYLGQPEQYF,TGTGCCAGCAGTTACTTGGGACAGCCCGAGCAGTACTTC
TRBV4-2,TRBJ1-1,.,TRBD1,CASSQAGRGTEAFF,TGTGCCAGCAGCCAAGCAGGCAGGGGGACTGAAGCTTTCTTT
TRBV28,TRBJ1-1,.,TRBD1,CASSLRTGRVTEAFF,TGTGCCAGCAGTCTTCGGACAGGTCGAGTGACTGAAGCTTTCTTT
TRBV11-2,TRBJ1-6,.,.,CASSLVGGWSPLHF,TGTGCCAGCAGCTTAGTAGGAGGATGGTCACCCCTCCACTTT
TRBV19,TRBJ2-3,.,TRBD2,CASSTGTSGGAYPPDTQYF,TGTGCCAGTAGTACCGGGACTAGCGGGGGGGCCTACCCGCCAGATACGCAGTATTTT
TRBV19,TRBJ1-2,.,.,CATKRGAVGYTF,TGTGCCACCAAACGGGGGGCCGTTGGCTACACCTTC
TRBV7-9,TRBJ2-5,.,TRBD2,CASRKGLAGTGETQYF,TGTGCCAGCAGGAAGGGACTAGCGGGAACGGGAGAGACCCAGTACTTC
TRBV28,TRBJ2-1,.,TRBD1,CASSGRDRAYNEQFF,TGTGCCAGCAGTGGCCGGGACAGGGCCTACAATGAGCAGTTCTTC
TRBV28,TRBJ1-5,once,TRBD1,CASIHRQGVVYYQPQHF,TGTGCCAGCATCCATCGACAGGGGGTTGTTTACTATCAGCCCCAGCATTTT
TRBV18,TRBJ2-5,.,TRBD2,CASSGTSGGMETQYF,TGTGCCAGCTCAGGCACTAGCGGGGGAATGGAGACCCAGTACTTC
TRBV10-1,TRBJ2-7,.,.,CSGGPSYEQYF,TGCTCAGGGGGGCCCTCCTACGAGCAGTACTTC
TRBV7-8,TRBJ1-6,.,.,CASSLLGRGPLHF,TGTGCCAGCAGCTTACTGGGGAGAGGACCCCTCCACTTT
TRBV7-2,TRBJ2-3,.,TRBD2,CASSITSGGVTDTQYF,TGTGCCAGCAGCATAACTAGCGGGGGAGTGACAGATACGCAGTATTTT
TRBV7-6,TRBJ2-1,.,.,CASSSNGGNEQFF,TGTGCCAGCAGCTCGAATGGGGGGAATGAGCAGTTCTTC
TRBV6-5,TRBJ1-5,.,.,CASSYDSNQPQHF,TGTGCCAGCAGTTACGACAGTAATCAGCCCCAGCATTTT
TRBV27,TRBJ2-5,.,TRBD2,CASSPSGRRETQYF,TGTGCCAGCAGTCCTAGCGGGAGACGTGAGACCCAGTACTTC
TRBV11-3,TRBJ2-3,.,TRBD1,CASSSPLWTGMDTQYF,TGTGCCAGCAGCTCGCCATTGTGGACAGGGATGGATACGCAGTATTTT
TRBV6-5,TRBJ1-4,few,.,CASTPGTWSEKLFF,TGTGCCAGCACCCCCGGGACATGGAGTGAAAAACTGTTTTTT
TRBV7-9,TRBJ2-2,few,.,CASTRIGELFF,TGTGCCAGCACGCGTATCGGGGAGCTGTTTTTT
TRBV4-1,TRBJ2-7,.,TRBD1,CASSRRTGQGAPYEQYF,TGCGCCAGCAGCCGCCGGACCGGACAGGGGGCCCCCTACGAGCAGTACTTC
TRBV27,TRBJ2-3,few,TRBD2,CASSSARLPGLETQPGSTDTQYF,TGTGCCAGCAGTTCCGCTAGGTTACCGGGACTAGAAACCCAACCGGGGAGCACAGATACGCAGTATTTT
TRBV5-1,TRBJ2-5,once,.,CASSFSGQFQETQYF,TGCGCCAGCAGCTTCTCCGGACAGTTTCAAGAGACCCAGTACTTC
TRBV7-3,TRBJ2-1,.,TRBD2,CASSLGAGGYNEQFF,TGTGCCAGCAGCTTAGGAGCGGGGGGTTACAATGAGCAGTTCTTC
TRBV27,TRBJ2-2,once,.,CASSLKGIGDRTGELFF,TGTGCCAGCAGTTTGAAGGGCATAGGGGATCGGACCGGGGAGCTGTTTTTT
TRBV7-8,TRBJ2-3,.,.,CASSLGGTDTQYF,TGTGCCAGCAGCTTAGGCGGCACAGATACGCAGTATTTT
TRBV6-5,TRBJ1-1,.,.,CASSYRGSEAFF,TGTGCCAGCAGTTACCGCGGAAGTGAAGCTTTCTTT
TRBV13,TRBJ2-7,once,TRBD1,CASSSTGGSPYF,TGTGCCAGCAGTTCGACAGGGGGTTCTCCGTACTTC
TRBV7-9,TRBJ2-2,.,TRBD1,CASSLGQGGRELFF,TGTGCCAGCAGCCTGGGACAGGGGGGCCGGGAGCTGTTTTTT
TRBV27,TRBJ1-1,.,.,CASSLGPQNTEAFF,TGTGCCAGCAGTTTAGGGCCACAGAACACTGAAGCTTTCTTT
TRBV27,TRBJ1-1,.,.,CASSLGRNTEAFF,TGTGCCAGCAGTTTGGGCAGGAACACTGAAGCTTTCTTT
TRBV7-2,TRBJ2-2,.,TRBD1,CASSLDRVTGELFF,TGTGCCAGCAGCTTGGACAGGGTAACCGGGGAGCTGTTTTTT
TRBV18,TRBJ1-6,.,.,CASSPAGAYNSPLHF,TGTGCCAGCTCACCAGCGGGAGCCTATAATTCACCCCTCCACTTT
TRBV5-4,TRBJ2-7,once,TRBD1,CASSSKTGDYEQYF,TGTGCCAGCAGCTCTAAGACAGGGGACTACGAGCAGTACTTC
TRBV13,TRBJ1-1,.,TRBD1,CASSLGTATYTEAFF,TGTGCCAGCAGCCTAGGGACAGCGACCTACACTGAAGCTTTCTTT
TRBV18,TRBJ2-7,few,TRBD1,CASHPGQGAYEQYF,TGTGCCAGCCATCCGGGACAGGGGGCTTACGAGCAGTACTTC
TRBV7-6,TRBJ2-7,.,TRBD2,CASSLGLAGAYEQYF,TGTGCCAGCAGCTTAGGGCTAGCGGGAGCTTACGAGCAGTACTTC
TRBV28,TRBJ2-7,.,.,CASSFSWGSHYEQYF,TGTGCCAGCAGTTTCTCCTGGGGCAGCCACTACGAGCAGTACTTC
TRBV15,TRBJ1-2,.,TRBD1,CATSLWTGPLKDYGYTF,TGTGCCACCAGCCTGTGGACAGGGCCCCTGAAGGACTATGGCTACACCTTC